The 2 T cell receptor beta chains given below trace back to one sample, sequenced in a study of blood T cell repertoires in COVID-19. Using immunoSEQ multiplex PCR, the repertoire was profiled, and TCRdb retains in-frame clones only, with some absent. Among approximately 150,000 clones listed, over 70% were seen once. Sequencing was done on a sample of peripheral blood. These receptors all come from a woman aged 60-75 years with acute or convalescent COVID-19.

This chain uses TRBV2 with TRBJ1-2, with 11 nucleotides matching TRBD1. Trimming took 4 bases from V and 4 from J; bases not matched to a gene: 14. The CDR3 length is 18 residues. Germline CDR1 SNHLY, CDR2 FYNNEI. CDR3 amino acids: CASSVSRPGQGVGYGYTF. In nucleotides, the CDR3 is TGTGCCAGCAGTGTCTCCAGGCCGGGACAGGGGGTGGGCTATGGCTACACCTTC.

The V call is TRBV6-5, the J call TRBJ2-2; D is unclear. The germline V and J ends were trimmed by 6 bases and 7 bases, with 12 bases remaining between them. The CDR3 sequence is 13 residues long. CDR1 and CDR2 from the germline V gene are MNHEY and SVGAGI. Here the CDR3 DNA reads TGTGCCAGCAGAATCGTAACGAGCGGGGAGCTGTTTTTT. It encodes CASRIVTSGELFF.